The 19 T cell receptor beta chains reported below all come from one sample, sequenced in a study of regulatory T cells in long-lasting Graves disease. Through Arm-PCR of CDR3 regions and iRepertoire HTBI primers, TCR beta libraries were built. TCRdb called the multiplex PCR reads again in MiXCR, with one record for every CDR3 protein. The table has about 530,000 distinct CDR3 sequences, 15% to 20% seen once. The time point denotes: newly diagnosed GD, antithyroid drugs for less than 3 months. The TCR library used RNA extracted from PBMCs. The same data also contributed to another study, on T cells in Graves' hyperthyroidism and ophthalmopathy.

The sample consisted of peripheral blood mononuclear cells (PBMCs), taken at new diagnosis, from a patient treated with antithyroid drugs. The source is a woman aged 40-65 years with Graves disease.

The J gene is TRBJ1-6, the V gene TRBV18, with a possible D match to TRBD1 (5 bases). CDR3 length: 15 residues. The V gene's germline CDR1 is KGHSH and CDR2 LQKENI. Trimming took 3 bases from V and 14 from J, leaving 20 bases between them. For the CDR3, the DNA is TGTGCCAGCTCACCCGGGCCCAACGGGGACCAGACCCTCCACTTT. Translating it yields CASSPGPNGDQTLHF. The whole variable domain, filled in from reference TRBV18 and TRBJ1-6, reads NAGVMQNPRHLVRRRGQEARLRCSPMKGHSHVYWYRQLPEEGLKFMVYLQKENIIDESGMPKERFSAEFPKEGPSILRIQQVVRGDSAAYFCASSPGPNGDQTLHFGNGTRLTVT.

This clonotype was detected ten times or more. The rearrangement uses TRBV5-1 and TRBJ1-1, with D possibly matching TRBD1 (5 bases). Germline V CDR1 and CDR2: SGHRS, YFSETQ. This CDR3 contains 14 residues. V was shortened by 4 bases and J by 4 bases, with 14 bases between the two germline ends. The CDR3 DNA reads as TGCGCCAGCAGCCCCGACAGTATAGGCACTGAAGCTTTCTTT. Protein: CASSPDSIGTEAFF. Supplemented by reference TRBV5-1 and TRBJ1-1, the full variable domain reads KAGVTQTPRYLIKTRGQQVTLSCSPISGHRSVSWYQQTPGQGLQFLFEYFSETQRNKGNFPGRFSGRQFSNSRSEMNVSTLELGDSALYLCASSPDSIGTEAFFGQGTRLTVV.

The genes are TRBV6-1 and TRBJ2-7; the D call may be TRBD1 or TRBD2 (6 bases each). Germline lookup yields CDR1 MNHNS and CDR2 SASEGT. The CDR3 is 15 residues long. The V end was cut by 10 bases, the J end by 2 bases, with 21 bases between. The CDR3 region has the DNA TGTGCCACCACCCTATACGGGGGCCACCCCTACGAGCAGTACTTC. This translates into CATTLYGGHPYEQYF.

This clonotype was counted between two and nine times. The chain couples TRBV28 to TRBJ2-7, with unresolved D. Germline V gene data show CDR1 as MDHEN and CDR2 as SYDVKM. This CDR3 contains 13 residues. Trimming removed 6 bases from V and 1 base from J, with 10 bases in between. The CDR3 DNA reads as TGTGCCAGCAGGCAAGTGAATTCCTACGAGCAGTACTTC. It translates to CASRQVNSYEQYF.

On this clonotype: A read error is possible here, since a much larger clone lies one base away. The chain combines TRBV28 with TRBJ2-4; tentatively, D is TRBD1 (6 bases). Germline CDR1 is MDHEN and CDR2 is SYDVKM. There are 17 residues in the CDR3. The CDR3 bases are TGTGCCAGCAGTTCCGCCCTCAACAACATCGGCAGGGACATTCAGTGCTTC. It translates to CASSSALNNIGRDIQCF. The whole variable domain, remainder taken from reference TRBV28 and TRBJ2-4, is DVKVTQSSRYLVKRTGEKVFLECVQDMDHENMFWYRQDPGLGLRLIYFSYDVKMKEKGDIPEGYSVSREKKERFSLILESASTNQTSMYLCASSSALNNIGRDIQCFGAGTRLSVL.

The chain uses TRBV29-1 and TRBJ2-2; D gene uncertain. Germline V CDR1 and CDR2: SQVTM, ANQGSEA. The CDR3 loop spans 11 amino acids. Between the trimmed V and J ends, which lost 4 bases and 4 bases, there was a span of 4 bases. In DNA form, the CDR3 reads TGCAGCGTTGGTGGCACCGGGGAGCTGTTTTTT. Protein product: CSVGGTGELFF.

This clonotype was counted only a few times. The chain combines TRBV7-9 with TRBJ1-2, with D hard to call. The CDR3 consists of 14 residues. Trimming removed 0 bases at V and 8 bases at J, with 13 bases between. Germline CDR1 SEHNR, CDR2 FQNEAQ (reference sequence). The CDR3 loop reads CASSLAMGSEGYTF. The CDR3 coding sequence is TGTGCCAGCAGCTTAGCGATGGGGAGTGAAGGCTACACCTTC.

This clonotype came up many times. A read error may produce the germline difference seen at one junction end. The rearrangement links TRBV5-1 to TRBJ2-1; a weak D match, TRBD2 (6 bases). This CDR3 has 15 amino acids. In germline, CDR1 is SGHRS, CDR2 YFSETQ. CDR3 nucleotide sequence: TGTGCCAGCAGCTTAGTCGGGGGACCCTACAATGAGCAGTTCTTC. Protein product: CASSLVGGPYNEQFF.

There are many counts of this clonotype. V usage is TRBV12-3 or TRBV12-4 and J usage is TRBJ1-1, with D tentatively TRBD1 (6 bases). This CDR3 region has 15 residues. The V end was cut by 5 bases, the J end by 2 bases, with 15 bases between. The CDR3 nucleotides are TGTGCCAGCAGTAGTGGACAACAGGGCAACACTGAAGCTTTCTTT. Residues: CASSSGQQGNTEAFF.

This clonotype was observed a handful of times. The chain recombines TRBV4-1 with TRBJ1-5; D gene unclear. Germline CDR1 is MGHRA and CDR2 is YSYEKL. The germline V and J ends were trimmed by 0 bases and 7 bases, with 10 bases remaining between them. The CDR3 is 14 residues long. The CDR3 coding sequence is TGCGCCAGCAGCCAAGATGTCGGGCCACAGCCCCAGCATTTT. Amino acid sequence: CASSQDVGPQPQHF.

This clonotype showed up many times. V is TRBV7-2 and J is TRBJ1-5; D not resolved. Between the trimmed V and J ends, which lost 1 base and 0 bases, there was a span of 7 bases. The germline CDR1 and CDR2 sequences are SGHTA and FQGNSA. The CDR3 spans 15 residues. The chain's CDR3 is CASSLDGNSNQPQHF. CDR3 coding DNA: TGTGCCAGCAGCTTAGACGGAAATAGCAATCAGCCCCAGCATTTT.

This clonotype was found a few times. V and J are TRBV2 and TRBJ2-1, with no clear D. Looked up from germline, CDR1 is SNHLY and CDR2 is FYNNEI. The length of the CDR3 is 14 residues. V lost 6 bases to trimming and J lost 1 base, with 10 bases between them. CDR3 in DNA: TGTGCCAGCAGCCTCGAGCTTTCCTACAATGAGCAGTTCTTC. Its translation is CASSLELSYNEQFF.

This clonotype was observed a few times. The V call is TRBV5-1, the J call TRBJ2-1; 12 nucleotides align to TRBD1. J lost 0 bases, V lost 3 bases, and 7 bases had no gene match. The germline CDR1 and CDR2 sequences are SGHRS and YFSETQ. This CDR3 spans 18 amino acids. CDR3 DNA: TGCGCCAGCAGCTCAGGGACAGGGGGCCTTAGCTCCTACAATGAGCAGTTCTTC. This translates into CASSSGTGGLSSYNEQFF.

This clonotype was recorded at least ten times. The rearrangement links TRBV2 to TRBJ2-3; the match to TRBD2 covers 8 bases. The CDR3 loop spans 14 amino acids. The germline gives CDR1 SNHLY, CDR2 FYNNEI. The V gene end was trimmed by 6 bases and the J gene end by 0 bases; junction bases not matched to a gene: 2. CDR3 protein: CASRKRGSTDTQYF. In DNA, the CDR3 is TGTGCCAGCAGGAAGCGGGGGAGCACAGATACGCAGTATTTT. The whole variable domain, remainder taken from reference TRBV2 and TRBJ2-3, is EPEVTQTPSHQVTQMGQEVILRCVPISNHLYFYWYRQILGQKVEFLVSFYNNEISEKSEIFDDQFSVERPDGSNFTLKIRSTKLEDSAMYFCASRKRGSTDTQYFGPGTRLTVL.

This chain links TRBV27 with TRBJ1-2; D call uncertain. The CDR3 is made up of 17 amino acids. Per germline, CDR1 MNHEY and CDR2 SMNVEV (reference sequence). V shed 1 base and J shed 4 bases, with 19 bases lying between them. The CDR3 reads CASSLLPVADLSYGYTF. CDR3 coding DNA: TGTGCCAGCAGTTTATTACCGGTCGCAGACTTAAGCTATGGCTACACCTTC.

This clonotype was observed many times. CDR3 DNA: TGTGCCAGCAGTTTAGGGACAGGGGTTGTCACAGATACGCAGTATTTT. This gives the protein CASSLGTGVVTDTQYF. The rearrangement links TRBV12-3 or TRBV12-4 to TRBJ2-3; TRBD1 matches 9 bases. J was trimmed by 2 bases and V by 1 base; bases with no gene match: 4. The CDR3 is 16 amino acids.

V is TRBV7-9 and J is TRBJ2-7; D is unresolved. V lost 0 bases and J lost 3, with 9 bases in between. This CDR3 is 14 amino acids long. The germline CDR1 and CDR2 sequences are SEHNR and FQNEAQ (reference sequence). CDR3 bases: TGTGCCAGCAGCTTAGCAAGTCCCGGCTACGAGCAGTACTTC. It specifies CASSLASPGYEQYF.

This clonotype was seen ten or more times. The CDR3 reads CSARGLAGADTQYF. CDR3 DNA sequence: TGCAGTGCTAGAGGACTCGCTGGGGCAGATACGCAGTATTTT. This chain uses TRBV20-1 with TRBJ2-3; unclear D gene. This CDR3 is built from 14 residues. Trimming took 1 base from V and 4 from J, leaving 12 bases between them. In germline, CDR1 is DFQATT, CDR2 SNEGSKA (reference sequence).

The chain has TRBV6-1 and TRBJ2-2; 10 bases fit TRBD1. V was clipped by 11 bases and J by 5 bases; unmatched bases: 11. CDR3 length: 15 residues. Germline lookup yields CDR1 MNHNS and CDR2 SASEGT. CDR3 residues: CACAGGTGDTGELFF. DNA for the CDR3: TGTGCCTGCGCAGGAGGGACAGGGGATACCGGGGAGCTGTTTTTT.